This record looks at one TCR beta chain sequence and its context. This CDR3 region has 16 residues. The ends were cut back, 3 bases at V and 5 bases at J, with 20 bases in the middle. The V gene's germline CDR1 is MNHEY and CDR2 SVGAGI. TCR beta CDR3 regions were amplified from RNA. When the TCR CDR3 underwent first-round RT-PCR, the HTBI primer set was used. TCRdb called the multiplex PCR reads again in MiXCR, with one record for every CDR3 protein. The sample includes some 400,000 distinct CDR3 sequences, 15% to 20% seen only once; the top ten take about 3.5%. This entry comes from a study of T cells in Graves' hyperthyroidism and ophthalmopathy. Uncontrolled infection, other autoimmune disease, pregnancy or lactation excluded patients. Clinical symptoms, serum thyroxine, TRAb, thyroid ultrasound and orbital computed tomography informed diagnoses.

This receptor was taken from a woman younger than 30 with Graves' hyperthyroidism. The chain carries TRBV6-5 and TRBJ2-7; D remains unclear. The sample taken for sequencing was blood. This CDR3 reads CASSYTYETRRDEQYF. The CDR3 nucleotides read TGTGCCAGCAGTTATACCTATGAGACACGACGGGACGAGCAGTACTTC.